Here is one T cell receptor beta chain with its context. Antigen unknown. V dropped 3 bases and J dropped 5; count of bases not matched to a gene: 4. Germline CDR1 is MNHEY and CDR2 is SMNVEV (reference sequence). The CDR3 consists of 15 residues. These data originate in a study of cytomegalovirus exposure and HLA in healthy donors. Study-level background: From donors who were HLA-typed, an early data release held approximately 84 million unique TCRs. Study-wide findings and caveats: Researchers reported from a later analysis that most CMV-associated TCR beta chains appeared HLA-restricted. Within an earlier analysis, most TCR beta V segments proved productive either about 87% or about 30% of the time.

PCR employed 60 Vbeta and 13 Jbeta primers. Measured with immunoSEQ multiplex PCR; TCRdb has only the in-frame clones, and not every one. The sample holds 150,000 to 200,000 clones; roughly 80% are singletons and the top ten take over 4.5%. These donors, healthy bone marrow donors, were studied. The sequenced sample consisted of PBMCs. The origin of this receptor is a male donor in good health and CMV-seronegative. The chain uses TRBV27 and TRBJ2-7, with TRBD2 identical over 13 bases. The CDR3 DNA follows: TGTGCCAGCAGTTTCGGACTAGCGGGAGCCAACGAGCAGTACTTC. Encoded protein: CASSFGLAGANEQYF.